This T cell receptor beta chain was recovered during a study of T cell responses to AZD1222 COVID-19 vaccine. The table came from immunoSEQ multiplex PCR; TCRdb's copy has only in-frame clones and leaves some out. The table records approximately 150,000 clones, about 86% of them present only once. The sequence derives from an adult who received the AZD1222 COVID-19 vaccine. The sequenced sample was peripheral blood, obtained 28 days after the second AZD1222 dose.

CDR3 loop: CASSSGRDGYTF. The CDR3 DNA follows: TGTGCCAGCAGCTCAGGGAGGGATGGCTACACCTTC. V is TRBV9 and J is TRBJ1-2; D possibly corresponds to TRBD1 (5 bases). Trimming left V 4 bases short and J 6 bases short, with 10 bases between. The length of the CDR3 is 12 residues. Germline assignment: CDR1 SGDLS and CDR2 YYNGEE.